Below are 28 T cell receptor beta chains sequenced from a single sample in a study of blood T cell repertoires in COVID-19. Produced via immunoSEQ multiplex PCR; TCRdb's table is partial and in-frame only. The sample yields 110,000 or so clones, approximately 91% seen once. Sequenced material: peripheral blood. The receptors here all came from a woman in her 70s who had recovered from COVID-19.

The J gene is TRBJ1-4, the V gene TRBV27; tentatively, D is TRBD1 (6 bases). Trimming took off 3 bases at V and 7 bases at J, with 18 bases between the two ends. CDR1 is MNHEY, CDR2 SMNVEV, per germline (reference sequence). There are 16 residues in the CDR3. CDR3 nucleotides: TGTGCCAGCAGTTTCCGCGGACAGTCCCTCCGTGAAAAACTGTTTTTT. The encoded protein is CASSFRGQSLREKLFF.

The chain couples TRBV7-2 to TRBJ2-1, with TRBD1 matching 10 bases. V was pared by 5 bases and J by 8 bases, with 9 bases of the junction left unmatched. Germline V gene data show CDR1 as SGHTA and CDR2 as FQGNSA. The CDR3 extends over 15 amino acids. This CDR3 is CASSRGWTGGYEQFF. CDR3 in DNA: TGTGCCAGCAGCCGGGGGTGGACAGGGGGGTATGAGCAGTTCTTC.

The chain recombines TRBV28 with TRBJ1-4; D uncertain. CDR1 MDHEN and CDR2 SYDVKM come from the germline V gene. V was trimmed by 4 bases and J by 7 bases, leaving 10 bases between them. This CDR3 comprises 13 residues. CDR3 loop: CASSWPGGEKLFF. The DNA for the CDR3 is TGTGCCAGCAGTTGGCCCGGAGGTGAAAAACTGTTTTTT.

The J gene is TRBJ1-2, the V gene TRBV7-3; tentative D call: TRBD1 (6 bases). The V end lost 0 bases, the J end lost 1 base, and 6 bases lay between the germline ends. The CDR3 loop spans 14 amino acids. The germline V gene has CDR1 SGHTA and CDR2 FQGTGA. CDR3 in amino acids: CASSLTGGNYGYTF. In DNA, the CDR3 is TGTGCCAGCAGCTTAACAGGGGGTAACTATGGCTACACCTTC.

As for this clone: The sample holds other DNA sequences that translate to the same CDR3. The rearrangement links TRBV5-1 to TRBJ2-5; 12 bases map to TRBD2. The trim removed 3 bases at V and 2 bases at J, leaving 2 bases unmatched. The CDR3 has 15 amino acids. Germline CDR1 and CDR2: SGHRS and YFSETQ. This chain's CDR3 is CASSSGTSGQETQYF. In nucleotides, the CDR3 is TGCGCCAGCAGCTCCGGGACTAGCGGGCAAGAGACCCAGTACTTC.

In nucleotides, the CDR3 is TGTGCCAGCAGCGTTCAGTACACCGGGGAGCTGTTTTTT. Amino acid sequence: CASSVQYTGELFF. V is TRBV9 and J is TRBJ2-2; D call uncertain. The V and J ends lost 2 bases and 3 bases respectively, with 5 bases between them. Germline lookup yields CDR1 SGDLS and CDR2 YYNGEE. This CDR3 has 13 amino acids.

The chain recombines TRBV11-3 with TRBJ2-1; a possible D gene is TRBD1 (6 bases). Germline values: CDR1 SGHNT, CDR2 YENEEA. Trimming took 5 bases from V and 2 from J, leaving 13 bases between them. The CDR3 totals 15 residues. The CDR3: CASSLRQDTYNEQFF. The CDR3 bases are TGTGCCAGCAGCCTACGACAGGATACCTACAATGAGCAGTTCTTC.

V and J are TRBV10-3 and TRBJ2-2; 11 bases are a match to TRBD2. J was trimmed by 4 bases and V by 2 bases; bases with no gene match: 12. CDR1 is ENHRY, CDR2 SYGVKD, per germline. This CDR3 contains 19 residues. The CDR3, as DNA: TGTGCCATCAGTGAGAGTGGCGGGGTAGCGGGAGGGCCCACCGGGGAGCTGTTTTTT. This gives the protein CAISESGGVAGGPTGELFF.

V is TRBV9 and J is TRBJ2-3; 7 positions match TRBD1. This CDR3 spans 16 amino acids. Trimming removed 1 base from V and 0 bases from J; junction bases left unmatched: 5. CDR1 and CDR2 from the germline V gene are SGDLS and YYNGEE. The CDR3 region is CASSVKGQDSTDTQYF. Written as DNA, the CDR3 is TGTGCCAGCAGCGTAAAAGGACAGGATAGCACAGATACGCAGTATTTT.

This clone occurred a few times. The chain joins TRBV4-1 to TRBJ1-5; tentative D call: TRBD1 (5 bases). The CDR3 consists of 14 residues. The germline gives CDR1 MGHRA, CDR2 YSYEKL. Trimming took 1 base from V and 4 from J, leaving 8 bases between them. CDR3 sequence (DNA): TGCGCCAGCAGCCAAGCGGGGGGGAATCAGCCCCAGCATTTT. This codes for CASSQAGGNQPQHF.

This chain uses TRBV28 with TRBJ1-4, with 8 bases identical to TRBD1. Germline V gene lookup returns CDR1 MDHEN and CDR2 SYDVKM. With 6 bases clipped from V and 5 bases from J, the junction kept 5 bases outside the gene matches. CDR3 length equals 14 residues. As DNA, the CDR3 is TGTGCCAGCAGACGACAGGGGAGGAATGAAAAACTGTTTTTT. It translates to CASRRQGRNEKLFF.

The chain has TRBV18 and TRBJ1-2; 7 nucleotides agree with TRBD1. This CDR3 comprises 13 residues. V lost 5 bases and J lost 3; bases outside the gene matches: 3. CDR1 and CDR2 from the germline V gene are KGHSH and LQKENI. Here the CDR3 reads CASSRQGDYGYTF. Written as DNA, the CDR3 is TGTGCCAGCTCAAGACAGGGCGACTATGGCTACACCTTC.

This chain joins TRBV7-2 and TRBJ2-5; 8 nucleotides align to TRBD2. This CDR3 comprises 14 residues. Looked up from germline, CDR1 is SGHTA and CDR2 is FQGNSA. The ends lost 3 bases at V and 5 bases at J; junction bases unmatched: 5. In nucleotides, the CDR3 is TGTGCCAGCAGCTTTCAGCGGGGGCGGGAGACCCAGTACTTC. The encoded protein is CASSFQRGRETQYF.

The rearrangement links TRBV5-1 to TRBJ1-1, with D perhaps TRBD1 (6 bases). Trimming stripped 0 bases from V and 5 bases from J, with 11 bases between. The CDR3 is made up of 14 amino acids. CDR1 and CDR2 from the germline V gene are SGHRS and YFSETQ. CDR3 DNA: TGCGCCAGCAGCTTGGCCCAACAGGGAACTGAAGCTTTCTTT. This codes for CASSLAQQGTEAFF.

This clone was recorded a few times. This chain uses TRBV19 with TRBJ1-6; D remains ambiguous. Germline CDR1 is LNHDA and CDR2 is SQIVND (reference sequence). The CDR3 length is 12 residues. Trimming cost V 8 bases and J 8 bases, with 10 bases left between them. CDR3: CASGGWDSPLHF. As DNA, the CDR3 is TGTGCCAGTGGAGGGTGGGATTCACCCCTCCACTTT.

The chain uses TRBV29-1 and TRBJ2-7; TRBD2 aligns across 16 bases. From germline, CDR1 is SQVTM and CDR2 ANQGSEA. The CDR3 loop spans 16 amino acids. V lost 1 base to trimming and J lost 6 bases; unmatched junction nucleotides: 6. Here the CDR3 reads CSVEGGTSGRAGEQYF. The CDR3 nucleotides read TGCAGCGTTGAAGGGGGGACTAGCGGGAGGGCCGGCGAGCAGTACTTC.

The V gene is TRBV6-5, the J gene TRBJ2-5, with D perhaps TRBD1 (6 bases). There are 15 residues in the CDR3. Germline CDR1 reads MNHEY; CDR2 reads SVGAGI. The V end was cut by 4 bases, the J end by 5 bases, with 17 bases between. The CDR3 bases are TGTGCCAGCAGTTCACGCAGGGGATTGTCGGAGACCCAGTACTTC. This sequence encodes CASSSRRGLSETQYF.

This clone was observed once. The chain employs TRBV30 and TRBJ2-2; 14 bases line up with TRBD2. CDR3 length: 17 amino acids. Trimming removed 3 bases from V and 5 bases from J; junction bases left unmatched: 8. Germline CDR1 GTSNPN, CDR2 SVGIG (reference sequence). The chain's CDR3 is CAWRRLAGGPGTGELFF. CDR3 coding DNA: TGTGCCTGGAGAAGACTAGCGGGGGGGCCAGGGACCGGGGAGCTGTTTTTT.

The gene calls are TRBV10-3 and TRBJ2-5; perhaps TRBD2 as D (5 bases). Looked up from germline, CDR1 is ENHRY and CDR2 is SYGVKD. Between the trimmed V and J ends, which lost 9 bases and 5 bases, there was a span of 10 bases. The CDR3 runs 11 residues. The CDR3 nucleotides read TGTGCCATACGGTCGGGGGAGACCCAGTACTTC. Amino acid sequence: CAIRSGETQYF.

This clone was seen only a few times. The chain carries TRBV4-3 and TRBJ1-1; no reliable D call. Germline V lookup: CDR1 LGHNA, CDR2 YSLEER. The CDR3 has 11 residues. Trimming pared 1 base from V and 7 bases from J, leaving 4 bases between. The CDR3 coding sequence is TGCGCCAGCAGCCAAGCAGGTGAAGCTTTCTTT. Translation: CASSQAGEAFF.

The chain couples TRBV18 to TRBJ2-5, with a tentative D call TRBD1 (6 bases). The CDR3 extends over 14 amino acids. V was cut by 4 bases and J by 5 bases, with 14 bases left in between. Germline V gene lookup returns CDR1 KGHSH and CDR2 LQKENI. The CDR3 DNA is TGTGCCAGCTCACGCCTAGGGGGTTTGGAGACCCAGTACTTC. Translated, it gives CASSRLGGLETQYF.

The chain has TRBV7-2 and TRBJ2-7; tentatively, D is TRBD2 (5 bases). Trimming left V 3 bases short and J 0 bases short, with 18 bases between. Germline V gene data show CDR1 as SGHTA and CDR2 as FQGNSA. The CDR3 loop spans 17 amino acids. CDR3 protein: CASSFTIISGISYEQYF. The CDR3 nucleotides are TGTGCCAGCAGCTTCACCATAATCAGCGGTATCTCCTACGAGCAGTACTTC.

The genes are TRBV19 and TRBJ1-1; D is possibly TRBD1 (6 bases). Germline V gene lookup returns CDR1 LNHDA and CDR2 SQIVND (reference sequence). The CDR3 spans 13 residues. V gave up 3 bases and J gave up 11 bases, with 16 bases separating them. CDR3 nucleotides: TGTGCCAGTAGTATGACAGGTAGACGGCGGGCTTTCTTT. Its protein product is CASSMTGRRRAFF.

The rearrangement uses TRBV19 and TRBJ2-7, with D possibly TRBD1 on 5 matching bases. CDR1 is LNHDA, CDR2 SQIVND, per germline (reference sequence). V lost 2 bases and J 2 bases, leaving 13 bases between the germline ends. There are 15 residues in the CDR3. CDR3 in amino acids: CASSIQGSPTYEQYF. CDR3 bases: TGTGCCAGTAGTATACAGGGAAGTCCAACCTACGAGCAGTACTTC.

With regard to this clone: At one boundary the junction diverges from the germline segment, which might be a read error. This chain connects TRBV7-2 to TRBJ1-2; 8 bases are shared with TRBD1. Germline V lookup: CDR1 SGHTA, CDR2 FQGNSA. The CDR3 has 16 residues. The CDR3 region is CASSGRDRTSSYSYTF. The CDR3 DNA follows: TGTGCCAGCAGCGGCCGGGACAGGACATCCTCCTATAGCTACACCTTC. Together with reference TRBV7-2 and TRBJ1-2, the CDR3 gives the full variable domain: GAGVSQSPSNKVTEKGKDVELRCDPISGHTALYWYRQSLGQGLEFLIYFQGNSAPDKSGLPSDRFSAERTGGSVSTLTIQRTQQEDSAVYLCASSGRDRTSSYSYTFGSGTRLTVV.

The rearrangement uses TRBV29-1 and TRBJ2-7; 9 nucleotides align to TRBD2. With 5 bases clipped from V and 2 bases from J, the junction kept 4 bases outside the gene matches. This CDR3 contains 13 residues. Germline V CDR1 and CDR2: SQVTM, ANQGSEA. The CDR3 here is CSVSPSGTYEQYF. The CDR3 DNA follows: TGCAGCGTTTCCCCTAGCGGGACCTACGAGCAGTACTTC.

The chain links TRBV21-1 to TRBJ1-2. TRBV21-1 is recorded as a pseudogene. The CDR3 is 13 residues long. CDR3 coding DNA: TGTGCCAGCAGCAGAACTAGGAGCTATGGCTACACCTTC. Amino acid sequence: CASSRTRSYGYTF.

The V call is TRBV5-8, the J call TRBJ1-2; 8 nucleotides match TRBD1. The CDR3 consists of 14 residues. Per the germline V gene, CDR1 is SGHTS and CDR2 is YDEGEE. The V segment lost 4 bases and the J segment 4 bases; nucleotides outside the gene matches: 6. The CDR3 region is CASSRDRLFYGYTF. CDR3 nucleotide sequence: TGTGCCAGCAGCCGGGACAGGCTATTCTATGGCTACACCTTC.